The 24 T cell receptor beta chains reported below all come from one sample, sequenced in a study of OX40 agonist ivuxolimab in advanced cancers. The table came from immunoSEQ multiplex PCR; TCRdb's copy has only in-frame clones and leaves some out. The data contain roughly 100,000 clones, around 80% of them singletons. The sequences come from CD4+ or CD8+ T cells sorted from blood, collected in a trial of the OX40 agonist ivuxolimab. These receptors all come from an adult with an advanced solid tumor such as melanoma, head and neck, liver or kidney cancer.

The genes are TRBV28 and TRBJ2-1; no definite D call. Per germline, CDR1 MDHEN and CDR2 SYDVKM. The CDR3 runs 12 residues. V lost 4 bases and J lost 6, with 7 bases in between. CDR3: CASSSLANEQFF. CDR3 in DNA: TGTGCCAGCAGTTCCTTAGCCAATGAGCAGTTCTTC.

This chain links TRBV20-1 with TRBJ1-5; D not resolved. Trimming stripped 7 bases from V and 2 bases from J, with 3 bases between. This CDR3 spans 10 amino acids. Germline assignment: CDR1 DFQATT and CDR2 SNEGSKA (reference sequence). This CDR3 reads CSERNQPQHF. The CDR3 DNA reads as TGCAGTGAACGCAATCAGCCCCAGCATTTT.

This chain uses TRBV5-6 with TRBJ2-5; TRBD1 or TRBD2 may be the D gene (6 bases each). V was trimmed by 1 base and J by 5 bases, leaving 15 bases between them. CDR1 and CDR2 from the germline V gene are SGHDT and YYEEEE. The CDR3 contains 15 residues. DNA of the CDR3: TGTGCCAGCAGCTTGCTAGCAGGGGAGGTGGAGACCCAGTACTTC. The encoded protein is CASSLLAGEVETQYF.

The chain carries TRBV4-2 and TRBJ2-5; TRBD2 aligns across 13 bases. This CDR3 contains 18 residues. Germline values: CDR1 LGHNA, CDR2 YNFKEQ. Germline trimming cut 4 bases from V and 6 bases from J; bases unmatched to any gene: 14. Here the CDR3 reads CASSLSTSGGPGFQTQYF. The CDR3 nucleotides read TGTGCCAGCAGCCTTTCGACTAGCGGGGGGCCGGGGTTTCAGACCCAGTACTTC.

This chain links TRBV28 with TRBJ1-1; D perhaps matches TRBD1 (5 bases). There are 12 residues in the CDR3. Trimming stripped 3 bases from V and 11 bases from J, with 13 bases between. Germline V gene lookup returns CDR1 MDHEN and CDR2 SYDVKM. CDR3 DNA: TGTGCCAGCAGTTTCCCAGGGTCCACTGCTTTCTTT. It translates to CASSFPGSTAFF.

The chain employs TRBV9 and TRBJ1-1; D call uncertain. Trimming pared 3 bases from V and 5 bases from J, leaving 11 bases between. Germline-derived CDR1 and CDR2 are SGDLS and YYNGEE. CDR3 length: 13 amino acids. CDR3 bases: TGTGCCAGCAGCGCCCAGCTTGGGACTGAAGCTTTCTTT. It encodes CASSAQLGTEAFF.

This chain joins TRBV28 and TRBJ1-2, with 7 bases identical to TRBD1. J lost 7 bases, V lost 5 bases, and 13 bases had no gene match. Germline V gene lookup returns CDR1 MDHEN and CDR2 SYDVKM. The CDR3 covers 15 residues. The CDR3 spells CASSPLGTAGSGYTF. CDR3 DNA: TGTGCCAGCAGTCCCCTAGGGACAGCCGGGAGTGGCTACACCTTC.

CDR3 DNA sequence: TGTGCCAGGCGCCCCGGGGGGGCCGAATTGAGTGAGCAGTTCTTC. As protein: CARRPGGAELSEQFF. V and J are TRBV5-4 and TRBJ2-1, with TRBD2 matching over 8 bases. This CDR3 contains 15 residues. The ends lost 8 bases at V and 9 bases at J; junction bases unmatched: 16. Germline-derived CDR1 and CDR2 are SGHNT and YYREEE (reference sequence).

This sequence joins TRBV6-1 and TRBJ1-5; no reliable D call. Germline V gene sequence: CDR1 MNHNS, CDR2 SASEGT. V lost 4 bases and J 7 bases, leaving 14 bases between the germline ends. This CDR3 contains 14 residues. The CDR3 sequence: CASSVERDFQPQHF. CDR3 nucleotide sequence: TGTGCCAGCAGTGTAGAACGGGATTTCCAGCCCCAGCATTTT.

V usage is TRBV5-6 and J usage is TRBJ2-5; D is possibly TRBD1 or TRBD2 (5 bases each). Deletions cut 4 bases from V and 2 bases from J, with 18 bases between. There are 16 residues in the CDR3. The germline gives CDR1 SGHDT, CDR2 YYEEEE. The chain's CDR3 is CASSSRGFSLQETQYF. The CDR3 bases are TGTGCCAGCAGCAGCCGGGGCTTTAGTCTACAAGAGACCCAGTACTTC.

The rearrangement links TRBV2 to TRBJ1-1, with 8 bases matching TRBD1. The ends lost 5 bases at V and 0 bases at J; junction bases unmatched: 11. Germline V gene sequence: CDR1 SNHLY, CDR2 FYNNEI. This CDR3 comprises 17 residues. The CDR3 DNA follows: TGTGCCAGCAGTCCTCACCCCGGACAGGGAATGAACACTGAAGCTTTCTTT. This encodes CASSPHPGQGMNTEAFF.

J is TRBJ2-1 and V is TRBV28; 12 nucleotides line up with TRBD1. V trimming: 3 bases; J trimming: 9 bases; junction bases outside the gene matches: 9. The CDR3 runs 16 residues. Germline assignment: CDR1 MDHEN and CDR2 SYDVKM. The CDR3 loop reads CASSLGWGTGGSEQFF. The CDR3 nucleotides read TGTGCCAGCAGTTTGGGGTGGGGGACAGGGGGCAGTGAGCAGTTCTTC. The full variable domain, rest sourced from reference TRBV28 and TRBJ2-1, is DVKVTQSSRYLVKRTGEKVFLECVQDMDHENMFWYRQDPGLGLRLIYFSYDVKMKEKGDIPEGYSVSREKKERFSLILESASTNQTSMYLCASSLGWGTGGSEQFFGPGTRLTVL.

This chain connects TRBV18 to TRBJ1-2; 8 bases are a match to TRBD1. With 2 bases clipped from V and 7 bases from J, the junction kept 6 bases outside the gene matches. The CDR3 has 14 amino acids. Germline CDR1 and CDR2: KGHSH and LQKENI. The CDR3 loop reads CASSPTQGARGYTF. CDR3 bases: TGTGCCAGCTCACCAACCCAGGGGGCCCGTGGCTACACCTTC.

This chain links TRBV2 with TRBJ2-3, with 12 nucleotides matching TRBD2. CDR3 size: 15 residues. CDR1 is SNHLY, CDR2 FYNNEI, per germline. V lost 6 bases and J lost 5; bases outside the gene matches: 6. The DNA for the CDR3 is TGTGCCAGCAGGCGACTAGCGGGGGCGGGAGATACGCAGTATTTT. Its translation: CASRRLAGAGDTQYF. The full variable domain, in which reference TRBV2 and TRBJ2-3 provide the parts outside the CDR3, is EPEVTQTPSHQVTQMGQEVILRCVPISNHLYFYWYRQILGQKVEFLVSFYNNEISEKSEIFDDQFSVERPDGSNFTLKIRSTKLEDSAMYFCASRRLAGAGDTQYFGPGTRLTVL.

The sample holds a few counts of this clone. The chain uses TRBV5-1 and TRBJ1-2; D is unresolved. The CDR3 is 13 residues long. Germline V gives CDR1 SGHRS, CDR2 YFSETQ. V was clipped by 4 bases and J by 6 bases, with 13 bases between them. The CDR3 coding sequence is TGCGCCAGCAGCCCGGCACAACTGGATGGCTACACCTTC. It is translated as CASSPAQLDGYTF. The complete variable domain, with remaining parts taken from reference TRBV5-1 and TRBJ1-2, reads KAGVTQTPRYLIKTRGQQVTLSCSPISGHRSVSWYQQTPGQGLQFLFEYFSETQRNKGNFPGRFSGRQFSNSRSEMNVSTLELGDSALYLCASSPAQLDGYTFGSGTRLTVV.

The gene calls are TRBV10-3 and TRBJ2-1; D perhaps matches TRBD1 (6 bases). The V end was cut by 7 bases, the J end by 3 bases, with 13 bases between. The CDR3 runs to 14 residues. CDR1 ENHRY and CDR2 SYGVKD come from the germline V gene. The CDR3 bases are TGTGCCATCACCCCGGTAGGGGGCTACAATGAGCAGTTCTTC. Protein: CAITPVGGYNEQFF.

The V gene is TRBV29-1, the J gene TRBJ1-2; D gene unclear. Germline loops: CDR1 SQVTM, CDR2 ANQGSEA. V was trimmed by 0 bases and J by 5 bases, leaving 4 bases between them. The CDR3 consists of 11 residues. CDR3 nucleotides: TGCAGCGTTGAAGACAGGTATGGCTACACCTTC. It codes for CSVEDRYGYTF.

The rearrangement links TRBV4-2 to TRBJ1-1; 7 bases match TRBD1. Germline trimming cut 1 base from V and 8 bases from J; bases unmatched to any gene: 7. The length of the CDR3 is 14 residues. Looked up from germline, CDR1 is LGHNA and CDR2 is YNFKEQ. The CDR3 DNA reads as TGTGCCAGCAGCCAAGGCCGCGGGACAGAAGAAGCTTTCTTT. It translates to CASSQGRGTEEAFF.

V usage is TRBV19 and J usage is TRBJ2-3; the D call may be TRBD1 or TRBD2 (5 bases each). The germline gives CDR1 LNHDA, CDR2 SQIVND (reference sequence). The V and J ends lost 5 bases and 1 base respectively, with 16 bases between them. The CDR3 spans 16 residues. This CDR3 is CASSLDGTFGTDTQYF. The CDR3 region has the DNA TGTGCCAGTAGTCTGGACGGGACCTTCGGCACAGATACGCAGTATTTT.

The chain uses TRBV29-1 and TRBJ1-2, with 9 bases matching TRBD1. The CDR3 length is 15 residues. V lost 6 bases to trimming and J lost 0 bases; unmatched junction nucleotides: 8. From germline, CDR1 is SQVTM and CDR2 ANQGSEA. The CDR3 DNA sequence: TGCAGCGTAGGACAGGGGCGTTCGCCTAACTATGGCTACACCTTC. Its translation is CSVGQGRSPNYGYTF.

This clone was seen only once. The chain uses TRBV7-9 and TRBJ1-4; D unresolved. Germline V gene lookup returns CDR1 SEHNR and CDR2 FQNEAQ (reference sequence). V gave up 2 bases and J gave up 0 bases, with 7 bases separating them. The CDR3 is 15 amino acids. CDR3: CASSLQAATNEKLFF. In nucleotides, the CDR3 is TGTGCCAGCAGCTTACAGGCCGCAACTAATGAAAAACTGTTTTTT.

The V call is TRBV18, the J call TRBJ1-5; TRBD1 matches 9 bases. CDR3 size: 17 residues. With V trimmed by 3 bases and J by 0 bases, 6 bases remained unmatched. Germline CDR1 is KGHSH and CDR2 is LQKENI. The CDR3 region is CASSPTGGDYSNQPQHF. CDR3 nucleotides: TGTGCCAGCTCACCGACAGGGGGGGACTATAGCAATCAGCCCCAGCATTTT. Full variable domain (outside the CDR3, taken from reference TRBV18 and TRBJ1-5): NAGVMQNPRHLVRRRGQEARLRCSPMKGHSHVYWYRQLPEEGLKFMVYLQKENIIDESGMPKERFSAEFPKEGPSILRIQQVVRGDSAAYFCASSPTGGDYSNQPQHFGDGTRLSIL.

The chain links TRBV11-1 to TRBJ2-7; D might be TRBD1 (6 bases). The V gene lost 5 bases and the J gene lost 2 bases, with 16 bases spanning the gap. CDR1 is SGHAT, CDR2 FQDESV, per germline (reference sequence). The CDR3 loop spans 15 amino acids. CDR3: CASSPGQSYPYEQYF. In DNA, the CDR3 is TGTGCCAGCAGCCCCGGACAGAGTTATCCCTACGAGCAGTACTTC.

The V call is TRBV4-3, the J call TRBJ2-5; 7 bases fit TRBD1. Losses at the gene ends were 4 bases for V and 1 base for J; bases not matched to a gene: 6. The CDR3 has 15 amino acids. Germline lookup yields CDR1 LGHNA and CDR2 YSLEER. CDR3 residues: CASSLHRDSQETQYF. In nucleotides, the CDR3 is TGCGCCAGCAGCCTGCACCGGGACAGCCAAGAGACCCAGTACTTC.